Sequencing of this TCR beta chain was carried out in a study of blood T cells in healthy people across ages. Study results and limitations: The study found more naive CD4+ cells and higher diversity in long-lived than aged donors.

Drawing of peripheral blood yielded roughly 10 milliliters from each donor. PCR was performed a second time for about 7 to 12 cycles using a sample-barcoded 5' primer and a J-beta primer mix. Every sample gave at least 2.5 million paired-end reads containing CDR3. Via MiXCR, TCRdb re-called the 5' RACE reads, giving one row per CDR3 protein. The table records approximately 850,000 distinct CDR3 sequences, about three fifths of them present only once. About this clonotype: What it binds is unknown.

V lost 5 bases to trimming and J lost 5 bases, with 3 bases between them. The CDR3 covers 11 residues. Germline V gene sequence: CDR1 KGHDR, CDR2 SFDVKD. Sequenced: blood. The source is a man aged 25-45 years in good health. This chain links TRBV24-1 with TRBJ2-1, with D unclear. The CDR3 protein is CATSVDNEQFF. CDR3 coding DNA: TGTGCCACCAGTGTGGACAATGAGCAGTTCTTC.